This record looks at one T cell receptor beta chain sequence and its context. A junction end diverges from the germline sequence, so it may reflect a read error. Germline loops: CDR1 SGHTA, CDR2 FQGNSA. The CDR3 runs 15 residues. On each TCR cDNA molecule, a unique molecular identifier was present. TCRdb analysed the 5' RACE reads with MiXCR anew, one entry per CDR3 protein. Among approximately 82,000 distinct CDR3 sequences listed, roughly 12% were seen once. Time point described: sample taken at primary tumor resection. Whole RNA from tumor, nontumor lung or frozen PBMC was sequenced unsorted. Samples were obtained from roughly 65 donors, all untreated early-stage non-small cell lung cancer patients. This entry belongs to a study of spatial heterogeneity in lung cancer. Study-wide background: Detection consistently captured more beta-chain sequences than alpha-chain sequences. In raw reads, more than 9.5 appearances on average were recorded for each unique TCR and UMI combination.

This receptor was obtained from a male donor with early-stage non-small cell lung cancer. The J gene is TRBJ2-3, the V gene TRBV7-2, with 10 positions matching TRBD2. The material was PBMCs, obtained at surgery. The CDR3 nucleotides are TGTGCCAGCAGCTTAGCTAGCGGGAGGACAGATACGAAGTATTTT. It translates to CASSLASGRTDTKYF.